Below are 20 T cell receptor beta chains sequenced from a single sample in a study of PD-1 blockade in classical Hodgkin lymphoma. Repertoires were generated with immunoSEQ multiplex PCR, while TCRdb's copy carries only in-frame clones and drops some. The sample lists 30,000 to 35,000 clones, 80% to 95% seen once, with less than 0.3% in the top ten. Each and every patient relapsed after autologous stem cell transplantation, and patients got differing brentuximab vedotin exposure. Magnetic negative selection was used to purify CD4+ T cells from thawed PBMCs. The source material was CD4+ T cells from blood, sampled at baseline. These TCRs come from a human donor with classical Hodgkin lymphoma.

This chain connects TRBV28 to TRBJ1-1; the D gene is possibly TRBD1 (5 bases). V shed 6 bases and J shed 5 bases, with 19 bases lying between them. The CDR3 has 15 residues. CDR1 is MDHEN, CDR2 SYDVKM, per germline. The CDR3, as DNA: TGTGCCAGCAGCCTCCCGGGTCAGGGCAGAACTGAAGCTTTCTTT. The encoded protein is CASSLPGQGRTEAFF.

The CDR3 DNA reads TGCGCCAGCAGCCAATTTCTCCGGGGGAATCAGCCCCAGCATTTT. Translation: CASSQFLRGNQPQHF. This chain connects TRBV4-1 to TRBJ1-5, with a tentative D call TRBD1 (5 bases). The V gene's germline CDR1 is MGHRA and CDR2 YSYEKL. V dropped 2 bases and J dropped 4 bases, with 12 bases sitting between them. The CDR3 totals 15 residues.

The CDR3: CASSSSRMETQYF. CDR3 nucleotides: TGTGCCAGCAGCTCCTCTAGGATGGAGACCCAGTACTTC. This chain uses TRBV7-7 with TRBJ2-5; D gene ambiguous. CDR3 length equals 13 residues. From germline, CDR1 is SSHAT and CDR2 FNYEAQ (reference sequence). V was clipped by 4 bases and J by 5 bases, with 11 bases between them.

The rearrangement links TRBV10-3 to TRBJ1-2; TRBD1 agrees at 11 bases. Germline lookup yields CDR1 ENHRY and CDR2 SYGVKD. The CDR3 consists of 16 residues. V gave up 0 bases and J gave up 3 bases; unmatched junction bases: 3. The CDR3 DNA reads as TGTGCCATCAGTGAGTCGGACAGGGGGCGTGACTATGGCTACACCTTC. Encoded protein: CAISESDRGRDYGYTF.

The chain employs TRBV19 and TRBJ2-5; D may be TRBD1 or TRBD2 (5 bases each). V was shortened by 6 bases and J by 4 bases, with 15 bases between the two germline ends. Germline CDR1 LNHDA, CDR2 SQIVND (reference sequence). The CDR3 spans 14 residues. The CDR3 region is CASSSGSGGETQYF. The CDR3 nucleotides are TGTGCCAGTAGCTCAGGGAGTGGGGGAGAGACCCAGTACTTC.

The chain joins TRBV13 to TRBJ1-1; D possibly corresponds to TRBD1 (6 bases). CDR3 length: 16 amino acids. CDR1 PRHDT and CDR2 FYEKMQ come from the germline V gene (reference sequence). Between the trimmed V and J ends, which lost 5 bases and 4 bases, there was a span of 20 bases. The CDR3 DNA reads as TGTGCCAGCAGCCCCATACAGGGAATAGTCGTCACTGAAGCTTTCTTT. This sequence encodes CASSPIQGIVVTEAFF.

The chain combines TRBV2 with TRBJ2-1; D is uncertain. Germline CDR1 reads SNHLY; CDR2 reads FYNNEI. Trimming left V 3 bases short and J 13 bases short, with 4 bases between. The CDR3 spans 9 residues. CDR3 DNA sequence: TGTGCCAGCAGTGAGTTTCAGTTCTTC. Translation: CASSEFQFF.

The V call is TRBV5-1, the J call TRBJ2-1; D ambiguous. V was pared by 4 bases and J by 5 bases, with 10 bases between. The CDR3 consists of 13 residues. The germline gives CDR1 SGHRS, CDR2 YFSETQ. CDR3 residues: CASSAEPHNEQFF. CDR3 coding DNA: TGCGCCAGCAGCGCGGAGCCCCACAATGAGCAGTTCTTC.

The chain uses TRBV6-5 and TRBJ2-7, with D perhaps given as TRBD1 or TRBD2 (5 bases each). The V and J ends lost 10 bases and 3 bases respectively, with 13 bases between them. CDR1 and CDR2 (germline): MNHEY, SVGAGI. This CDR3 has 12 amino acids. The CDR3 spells CATRGYFYEQYF. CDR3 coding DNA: TGTGCCACGAGGGGCTACTTCTACGAGCAGTACTTC.

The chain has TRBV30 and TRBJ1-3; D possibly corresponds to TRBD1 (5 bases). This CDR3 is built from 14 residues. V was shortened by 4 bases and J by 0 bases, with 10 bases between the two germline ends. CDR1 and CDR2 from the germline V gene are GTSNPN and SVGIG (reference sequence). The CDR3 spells CAWTTGYSGNTIYF. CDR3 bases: TGTGCCTGGACCACAGGATACTCTGGAAACACCATATATTTT.

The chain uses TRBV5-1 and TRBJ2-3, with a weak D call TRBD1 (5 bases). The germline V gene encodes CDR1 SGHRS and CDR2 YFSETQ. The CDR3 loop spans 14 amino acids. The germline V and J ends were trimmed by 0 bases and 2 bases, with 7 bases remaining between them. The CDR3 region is CASSLDRFTDTQYF. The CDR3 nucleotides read TGCGCCAGCAGCTTGGACAGGTTCACAGATACGCAGTATTTT.

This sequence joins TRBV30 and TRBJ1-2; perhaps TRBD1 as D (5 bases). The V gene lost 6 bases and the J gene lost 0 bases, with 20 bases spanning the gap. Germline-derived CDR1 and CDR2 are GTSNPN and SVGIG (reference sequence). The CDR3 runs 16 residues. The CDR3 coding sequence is TGTGCCTGTCCCCCACCTGGGGGAGCAGCTAACTATGGCTACACCTTC. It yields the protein CACPPPGGAANYGYTF.

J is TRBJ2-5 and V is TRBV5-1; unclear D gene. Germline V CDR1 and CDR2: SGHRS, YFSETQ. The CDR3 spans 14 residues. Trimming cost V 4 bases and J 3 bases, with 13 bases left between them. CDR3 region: CASSHLEPEETQYF. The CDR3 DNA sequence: TGCGCCAGCAGCCATCTAGAACCCGAAGAGACCCAGTACTTC.

The CDR3 reads CASSLIAGMSYNEQFF. The CDR3 DNA sequence: TGTGCCAGCAGCTTAATAGCGGGAATGTCCTACAATGAGCAGTTCTTC. The gene calls are TRBV7-2 and TRBJ2-1, with 8 bases aligning to TRBD2. CDR1 and CDR2 from the germline V gene are SGHTA and FQGNSA. CDR3 size: 16 residues. V lost 2 bases and J lost 1; bases outside the gene matches: 4.

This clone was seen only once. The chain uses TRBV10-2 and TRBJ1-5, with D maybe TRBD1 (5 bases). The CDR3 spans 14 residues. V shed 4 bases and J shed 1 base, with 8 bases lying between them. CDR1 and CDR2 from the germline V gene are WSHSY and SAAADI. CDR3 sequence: CASSGQGSNQPQHF. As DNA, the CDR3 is TGCGCCAGCAGTGGCCAGGGAAGCAATCAGCCCCAGCATTTT.

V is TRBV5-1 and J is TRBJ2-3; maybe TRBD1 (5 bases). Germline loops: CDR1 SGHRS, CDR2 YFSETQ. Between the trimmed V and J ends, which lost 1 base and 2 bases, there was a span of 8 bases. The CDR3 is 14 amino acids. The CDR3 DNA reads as TGCGCCAGCAGCTTGCGACAGAACACAGATACGCAGTATTTT. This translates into CASSLRQNTDTQYF.

CDR3 nucleotides: TGCGCCAGCAGTGAGGCGGAACAGGGTAGGGGCACTGAAGCTTTCTTT. It is translated as CASSEAEQGRGTEAFF. The chain joins TRBV10-2 to TRBJ1-1; D is possibly TRBD1 (6 bases). This CDR3 comprises 16 residues. Germline assignment: CDR1 WSHSY and CDR2 SAAADI. Trimming cost V 2 bases and J 4 bases, with 17 bases left between them.

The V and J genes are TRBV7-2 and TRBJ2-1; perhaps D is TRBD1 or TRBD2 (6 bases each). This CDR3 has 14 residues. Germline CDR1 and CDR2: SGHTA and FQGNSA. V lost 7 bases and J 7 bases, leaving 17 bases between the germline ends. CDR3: CASNLRGADNEQFF. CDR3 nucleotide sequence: TGTGCCAGCAACCTGAGGGGGGCGGATAATGAGCAGTTCTTC.

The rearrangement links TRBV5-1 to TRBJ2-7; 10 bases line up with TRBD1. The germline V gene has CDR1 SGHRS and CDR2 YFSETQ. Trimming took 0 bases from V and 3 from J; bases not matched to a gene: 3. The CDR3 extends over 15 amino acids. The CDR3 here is CASSLGDRGRYEQYF. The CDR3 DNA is TGCGCCAGCAGCTTGGGGGACAGGGGCCGCTACGAGCAGTACTTC.

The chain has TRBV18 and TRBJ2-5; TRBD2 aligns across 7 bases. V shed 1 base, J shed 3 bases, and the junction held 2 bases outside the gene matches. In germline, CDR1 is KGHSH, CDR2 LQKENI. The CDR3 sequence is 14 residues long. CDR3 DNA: TGTGCCAGCTCACCACTCGGGGGGAAAGAGACCCAGTACTTC. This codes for CASSPLGGKETQYF. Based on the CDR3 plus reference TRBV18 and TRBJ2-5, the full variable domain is NAGVMQNPRHLVRRRGQEARLRCSPMKGHSHVYWYRQLPEEGLKFMVYLQKENIIDESGMPKERFSAEFPKEGPSILRIQQVVRGDSAAYFCASSPLGGKETQYFGPGTRLLVL.